One sample yielded the 31 T cell receptor beta chains listed below, sequenced in a study of blood T cells in healthy people across ages. Together with a sample-barcoded 5' primer, a J-beta primer mix was included in a second PCR lasting roughly 6 to 12 cycles. A single record per CDR3 protein comes from TCRdb applying MiXCR to the 5' RACE reads. The sample has some 920,000 distinct CDR3 sequences; roughly 50% are singletons. The sequencing input was blood. Receptors were obtained from a woman aged 55-69 years in good health.

The rearrangement links TRBV5-8 to TRBJ1-1; 12 bases line up with TRBD1. V trimming: 2 bases; J trimming: 10 bases; junction bases outside the gene matches: 9. In germline, CDR1 is SGHTS, CDR2 YDEGEE. The CDR3 runs to 15 residues. In DNA form, the CDR3 reads TGTGCCAGCAGCTTAGGGACAGGGGGCGTCGCTGGAGCTTTCTTT. Its translation is CASSLGTGGVAGAFF. The full variable domain, in which reference TRBV5-8 and TRBJ1-1 provide the parts outside the CDR3, is EAGVTQSPTHLIKTRGQQATLRCSPISGHTSVYWYQQALGLGLQFLLWYDEGEERNRGNFPPRFSGRQFPNYSSELNVNALELEDSALYLCASSLGTGGVAGAFFGQGTRLTVV.

The chain has TRBV20-1 and TRBJ2-4; 9 bases align to TRBD2. The J call may be wrong; the DNA end is better matched by TRBJ2-7. This CDR3 contains 13 residues. Germline V CDR1 and CDR2: DFQATT, SNEGSKA (reference sequence). The CDR3 spells CRVAGERPYEQYF. DNA of the CDR3: TGCAGAGTAGCGGGAGAAAGGCCCTACGAGCAGTACTTC.

The rearrangement joins TRBV20-1 to TRBJ2-4; D is unresolved. The CDR3 has 16 residues. With 8 bases removed from V and 3 bases from J, the gap between germline ends came to 23 bases. Germline CDR1 reads DFQATT; CDR2 reads SNEGSKA (reference sequence). The CDR3 here is CSITRPGATVKNIQYF. The CDR3 DNA sequence: TGCAGTATAACCCGCCCAGGAGCGACGGTCAAAAACATTCAGTACTTC.

V usage is TRBV18 and J usage is TRBJ2-5, with D possibly matching TRBD1 (5 bases). The J call may be faulty, since TRBJ2-7 better matches the DNA end. CDR1 and CDR2 from the germline V gene are KGHSH and LQKENI. CDR3 length: 12 amino acids. In DNA form, the CDR3 reads TGTGCCAGCTCACCAGGACACTACGAGCAGTACTTC. This gives the protein CASSPGHYEQYF.

This chain uses TRBV24-1 with TRBJ1-2, with a weak D call TRBD1 (5 bases). Germline CDR1 reads KGHDR; CDR2 reads SFDVKD. V gave up 4 bases and J gave up 5 bases, with 7 bases separating them. The CDR3 has 12 amino acids. The CDR3, as DNA: TGTGCCACCAGTGACCGGGGGTATGGCTACACCTTC. Translating gives CATSDRGYGYTF.

This clonotype was recorded only once. V is TRBV5-4 and J is TRBJ2-5; D unresolved. Germline V CDR1 and CDR2: SGHNT, YYREEE (reference sequence). The germline V and J ends were trimmed by 4 bases and 5 bases, with 18 bases remaining between them. This CDR3 has 15 amino acids. The CDR3: CASSPPGFVGETQYF. CDR3 in DNA: TGTGCCAGCAGCCCACCTGGGTTTGTTGGGGAGACCCAGTACTTC.

The chain combines TRBV12-3 or TRBV12-4 with TRBJ1-5; D is unclear. The CDR3 runs to 13 residues. Trimming left V 6 bases short and J 7 bases short, with 13 bases between. As DNA, the CDR3 is TGTGCCAGCAGCCCCCGGGAATCGCAGCCCCAGCATTTT. Protein: CASSPRESQPQHF.

This chain links TRBV7-9 with TRBJ2-1; no clear D. Trimming pared 1 base from V and 9 bases from J, leaving 10 bases between. This CDR3 is 13 amino acids long. Germline V gives CDR1 SEHNR, CDR2 FQNEAQ (reference sequence). This CDR3 reads CASSLVSVSEQFF. For the CDR3, the DNA is TGTGCCAGCAGCTTAGTTTCGGTCAGTGAGCAGTTCTTC.

The chain recombines TRBV18 with TRBJ2-7, with TRBD1 identical over 9 bases. Trimming cost V 4 bases and J 1 base; bases outside gene matches: 5. The germline V gene encodes CDR1 KGHSH and CDR2 LQKENI. The CDR3 totals 15 residues. CDR3 sequence (DNA): TGTGCCAGCTCACTTTCGACAGGGGGTTCCTACGAGCAGTACTTC. Translation gives CASSLSTGGSYEQYF. Full variable domain (rest looked up from reference TRBV18 and TRBJ2-7): NAGVMQNPRHLVRRRGQEARLRCSPMKGHSHVYWYRQLPEEGLKFMVYLQKENIIDESGMPKERFSAEFPKEGPSILRIQQVVRGDSAAYFCASSLSTGGSYEQYFGPGTRLTVT.

A few counts support this clonotype. The chain carries TRBV7-6 and TRBJ2-7, with D possibly matching TRBD2 (6 bases). Trimming pared 3 bases from V and 2 bases from J, leaving 11 bases between. This CDR3 is built from 14 residues. The germline gives CDR1 SGHVS, CDR2 FNYEAQ. Here the CDR3 reads CASSFKGGTYEQYF. For the CDR3, the DNA is TGTGCCAGCAGCTTTAAGGGAGGCACCTACGAGCAGTACTTC.

This clonotype showed up just a few times. The V call is TRBV15, the J call TRBJ1-4; D gene uncertain. V shed 0 bases and J shed 5 bases, with 7 bases lying between them. Germline V gene lookup returns CDR1 LNHNV and CDR2 YYDKDF (reference sequence). The CDR3 covers 14 residues. CDR3 sequence: CATSRDVGNEKLFF. The CDR3 nucleotides are TGTGCCACCAGCAGAGATGTGGGCAATGAAAAACTGTTTTTT.

In the case of this clonotype: One end of the junction is discordant with germline, which a read error may explain. The J gene is TRBJ2-4, the V gene TRBV20-1; tentatively, D is TRBD1 (6 bases). Germline V gene sequence: CDR1 DFQATT, CDR2 SNEGSKA (reference sequence). The CDR3 consists of 15 residues. The CDR3 loop reads CSARGQPLAKNIQYF. CDR3 nucleotide sequence: TGCAGTGCCAGAGGACAGCCTCTAGCCAAAAACATTCAGTACTTC.

The chain's CDR3 is CASSSPGFAKETQYF. The DNA of the CDR3 is TGTGCCAGCAGCTCTCCAGGGTTTGCCAAGGAGACCCAGTACTTC. The J gene is TRBJ2-5, the V gene TRBV25-1; a weak D match, TRBD1 (5 bases). V lost 6 bases, J lost 5 bases, and 19 bases lay in between. CDR3 length equals 15 residues. Germline loops: CDR1 MGHDK, CDR2 SYGVNS.

This clonotype has a count of ten or more. This chain uses TRBV2 with TRBJ2-7; no clear D. The CDR3 spans 16 residues. The V and J ends lost 4 bases and 0 bases respectively, with 16 bases between them. The germline V gene has CDR1 SNHLY and CDR2 FYNNEI. The CDR3, as DNA: TGTGCCAGCAGTGGCAATCCGGGTTCCAGCTCCTACGAGCAGTACTTC. It yields the protein CASSGNPGSSSYEQYF.

This chain uses TRBV28 with TRBJ2-5; D tentatively reads TRBD1 or TRBD2 (6 bases each). The CDR3 loop spans 16 amino acids. Trimming removed 3 bases at V and 0 bases at J, with 14 bases between. Looked up from germline, CDR1 is MDHEN and CDR2 is SYDVKM. CDR3 nucleotides: TGTGCCAGCAGTTTGGAGGGGGGACCGTACCAAGAGACCCAGTACTTC. Translating gives CASSLEGGPYQETQYF.

This clonotype was seen a handful of times. The V call is TRBV4-1, the J call TRBJ1-2; D gene uncertain. The CDR3 is 15 amino acids. Germline V gives CDR1 MGHRA, CDR2 YSYEKL. V was pared by 4 bases and J by 3 bases, with 15 bases between. The CDR3: CASSPLILGDYGYTF. In DNA form, the CDR3 reads TGCGCCAGCAGCCCCCTGATCCTAGGCGACTATGGCTACACCTTC.

This clonotype was observed a handful of times. The V gene is TRBV27, the J gene TRBJ2-7, with a tentative D call TRBD1 (5 bases). V was pared by 2 bases and J by 4 bases, with 9 bases between. Germline values: CDR1 MNHEY, CDR2 SMNVEV (reference sequence). The CDR3 totals 13 residues. The CDR3 DNA follows: TGTGCCAGCAGTTTACACCAGGGTTACGAGCAGTACTTC. It encodes CASSLHQGYEQYF.

Comment on this clonotype: One end of the junction does not line up with germline, which may come from a read error. This sequence joins TRBV3-1 and TRBJ2-5; D call uncertain. The J call may be faulty, since TRBJ2-7 better matches the DNA end. The CDR3 loop spans 14 amino acids. The V gene's germline CDR1 is LGHDT and CDR2 YNNKEL (reference sequence). This CDR3 reads CANSQGWGMAEQYF. The CDR3 bases are TGTGCCAACAGCCAAGGTTGGGGAATGGCCGAGCAGTACTTC.

This clonotype occurred once. This rearrangement joins TRBV3-1 to TRBJ2-4; a possible D gene is TRBD2 (6 bases). The J call may be in error: the DNA end matches TRBJ2-7 better. CDR1 and CDR2 from the germline V gene are LGHDT and YNNKEL (reference sequence). The CDR3 runs to 14 residues. CDR3: CASSQKSGGNEQYF. CDR3 DNA: TGTGCCAGCAGCCAAAAGTCAGGAGGGAACGAGCAGTACTTC.

This sequence joins TRBV2 and TRBJ2-3; no definite D call. The CDR3 has 13 residues. With 3 bases removed from V and 6 bases from J, the gap between germline ends came to 10 bases. Germline CDR1 reads SNHLY; CDR2 reads FYNNEI. The CDR3 spells CASSDGLGDTQYF. CDR3 nucleotides: TGTGCCAGCAGTGACGGGTTGGGGGATACGCAGTATTTT.

V usage is TRBV27 and J usage is TRBJ2-3, with a possible D match to TRBD2 (5 bases). This CDR3 has 16 residues. V lost 1 base and J 0 bases, leaving 11 bases between the germline ends. Germline CDR1 is MNHEY and CDR2 is SMNVEV (reference sequence). The CDR3 sequence: CASSLYRRASTDTQYF. The CDR3 coding sequence is TGTGCCAGCAGTTTATATCGGCGGGCCAGCACAGATACGCAGTATTTT.

This clonotype was observed a handful of times. The V call is TRBV28, the J call TRBJ2-3; the match to TRBD1 covers 9 bases. The CDR3 loop spans 15 amino acids. Trimming cost V 8 bases and J 1 base; bases outside gene matches: 7. Germline values: CDR1 MDHEN, CDR2 SYDVKM. The CDR3: CASGMTGGGTDTQYF. The CDR3 coding sequence is TGTGCCAGCGGGATGACAGGGGGAGGCACAGATACGCAGTATTTT.

The chain combines TRBV4-1 with TRBJ1-2; 8 bases line up with TRBD1. The CDR3 runs to 14 residues. The junction had 2 bases not matched to a gene; V was cut back by 4 bases and J by 1 base. Germline V gene data show CDR1 as MGHRA and CDR2 as YSYEKL. The CDR3 coding sequence is TGCGCCAGCAGCCCGGACAGGGATAACTATGGCTACACCTTC. Translated: CASSPDRDNYGYTF.

V is TRBV4-1 and J is TRBJ2-1; D is unclear. The germline CDR1 and CDR2 sequences are MGHRA and YSYEKL. V dropped 3 bases and J dropped 10 bases, with 16 bases sitting between them. This CDR3 contains 14 residues. The CDR3 reads CASSQDPRYLEQFF. CDR3 DNA: TGCGCCAGCAGCCAGGATCCTCGTTACCTAGAGCAGTTCTTC.

The chain links TRBV10-3 to TRBJ2-3; 16 bases fit TRBD2. After removal of 6 bases from V and 1 base from J, the junction contained 7 bases not matched to a gene. In germline, CDR1 is ENHRY, CDR2 SYGVKD. This CDR3 spans 18 amino acids. The CDR3 DNA sequence: TGTGCCATCAGACGAGGGACTAGCGGGAGGGCCGGCACAGATACGCAGTATTTT. It encodes CAIRRGTSGRAGTDTQYF.

The rearrangement uses TRBV7-2 and TRBJ2-7; D not resolved. Germline V gene lookup returns CDR1 SGHTA and CDR2 FQGNSA. Trimming removed 6 bases at V and 3 bases at J, with 9 bases between. The CDR3 totals 12 residues. The CDR3 DNA reads TGTGCCAGCAGGGACCCAAGCTACGAGCAGTACTTC. Its translation: CASRDPSYEQYF.

The chain has TRBV29-1 and TRBJ1-2; no reliable D call. The V end was cut by 6 bases, the J end by 12 bases, with 23 bases between. This CDR3 has 13 residues. Germline V CDR1 and CDR2: SQVTM, ANQGSEA. The CDR3: CSVSGPSEGGNTF. The CDR3 region has the DNA TGCAGCGTCTCCGGACCGTCCGAGGGAGGCAACACCTTC.

The chain carries TRBV12-3 or TRBV12-4 and TRBJ2-1, with no clear D. V was clipped by 3 bases and J by 0 bases, with 9 bases between them. The CDR3 has 15 amino acids. The CDR3 DNA reads TGTGCCAGCAGTTTTAAGGGAAGCTCCTACAATGAGCAGTTCTTC. As protein: CASSFKGSSYNEQFF.

The rearrangement uses TRBV10-3 and TRBJ2-7, with D perhaps matching TRBD2 (6 bases). The germline gives CDR1 ENHRY, CDR2 SYGVKD. Trimming removed 6 bases at V and 6 bases at J, with 15 bases between. CDR3 size: 13 residues. CDR3 sequence (DNA): TGTGCCATCAGGGCTCCACTAGCTAGCGAGCAGTACTTC. The encoded protein is CAIRAPLASEQYF.

CDR3 DNA sequence: TGCAGTGCTAGTCGGCCTGAACTCTACGAGCAGTACTTC. Amino acids: CSASRPELYEQYF. V and J are TRBV20-1 and TRBJ2-7; no reliable D call. CDR1 and CDR2 from the germline V gene are DFQATT and SNEGSKA (reference sequence). V shed 3 bases and J shed 3 bases, with 12 bases lying between them. The CDR3 loop spans 13 amino acids.

The V gene is TRBV3-1, the J gene TRBJ2-7; D is perhaps TRBD1 or TRBD2 (5 bases each). Germline CDR1 is LGHDT and CDR2 is YNNKEL (reference sequence). Trimming left V 2 bases short and J 0 bases short, with 11 bases between. The CDR3 covers 15 residues. CDR3 bases: TGTGCCAGCAGCCAACGGGACCCAGGCTCCTACGAGCAGTACTTC. Encoded protein: CASSQRDPGSYEQYF.